The clone carrying this T cell receptor beta chain was seen at least ten times. J was trimmed by 10 bases and V by 3 bases; bases with no gene match: 12. The CDR3 totals 16 residues. Per the germline V gene, CDR1 is KGHSH and CDR2 is LQKENI. This record comes from a study of regulatory T cells in long-lasting Graves disease. Assembly of TCR beta libraries relied on iRepertoire HTBI primers together with Arm-PCR of CDR3 regions. Each CDR3 protein gets one entry after TCRdb re-called the multiplex PCR reads with MiXCR. The data contain some 350,000 distinct CDR3 sequences, under 20% of them singletons. This sample's time point: newly diagnosed GD, antithyroid drugs for less than 3 months. The authors made the TCR library using RNA they extracted from PBMCs. These data were likewise used in another study, on T cells in Graves' hyperthyroidism and ophthalmopathy.

The chain has TRBV18 and TRBJ1-5; the match to TRBD1 covers 10 bases. The sample here was peripheral blood mononuclear cells (PBMCs), taken at new diagnosis, from a patient treated with antithyroid drugs. The clonotype originates from a woman aged 18-29 years with Graves disease. DNA for the CDR3: TGTGCCAGCTCACCGGGCCCCGGGACAGGGGTGTCCCCCCAGCATTTT. Translating gives CASSPGPGTGVSPQHF.